The rows below give T cell receptor beta chains drawn from one sample of a study of blood T cell repertoires in COVID-19. The method was immunoSEQ multiplex PCR; TCRdb's version includes in-frame clones alone and lacks a portion of them. The sample yields 150,000 to 200,000 clones, 82% seen once. Source material: peripheral blood. Every receptor here comes from a woman between 65 and 79 years old with acute or convalescent COVID-19. The CDR3 runs from the conserved cysteine through the conserved F or W. A D gene is named only where the DNA matches it firmly. Size tells how often a clone was seen (once, few, many) or the class of an expanded clone, and some rows leave it out.

TRBV24-1	once	TRBD1	16	TRBJ2-1	TGTGCCACCAGTGAGACCGGGACAGGGGGTTACAATGAGCAGTTCTTC	CATSETGTGGYNEQFF
TRBV5-4	-	TRBD2	17	TRBJ2-1	TGTGCCAGCAGCCCAAGCTCTAGCGGGGGGGCATCGCTGGAGCAGTTCTTC	CASSPSSSGGASLEQFF
TRBV2	-	TRBD1	15	TRBJ2-7	TGTGCCAGCAGTGAGATTACAGGGGGTTCCTACGAGCAGTACTTC	CASSEITGGSYEQYF
TRBV27	-	TRBD2	15	TRBJ2-1	TGTGCCAGCAGTTTCTTGACTAGCGGGGATAATGAGCAGTTCTTC	CASSFLTSGDNEQFF
TRBV19	-	TRBD1	13	TRBJ1-1	TGTGCCAGTAGTGCCACAGGGGACACTGAAGCTTTCTTT	CASSATGDTEAFF
TRBV24-1	-	-	18	TRBJ2-3	TGTGCCACCAGTGACCGCTCTACAGGGTTTGCTAGCACAGATACGCAGTATTTT	CATSDRSTGFASTDTQYF
TRBV5-4	-	-	18	TRBJ1-4	TGTGCCAGCAGCTCGGACATGGGGGAGACAGGCACTAATGAAAAACTGTTTTTT	CASSSDMGETGTNEKLFF
TRBV5-1	-	-	16	TRBJ1-2	TGCGCCAGCAGCTTGGCCGCAGGGACTCTTAACTATGGCTACACCTTC	CASSLAAGTLNYGYTF
TRBV29-1	-	-	13	TRBJ1-1	TGCAGCGTCGACCGGGGGGGTGGAGGCGAAGCTTTCTTT	CSVDRGGGGEAFF
TRBV5-1	-	-	14	TRBJ2-5	TGCGCCAGCAGCACCCCGGGGGGCAAAGAGACCCAGTACTTC	CASSTPGGKETQYF